The present TCR beta chain was sequenced within a study of T cell changes during pregnancy in multiple sclerosis. The table came from immunoSEQ multiplex PCR; TCRdb's copy has only in-frame clones and leaves some out. Of fewer than 45,000 clones listed, just under 95% are singletons. The V gene lost 3 bases and the J gene lost 1 base, with 10 bases spanning the gap. This CDR3 has 14 residues. The germline CDR1 and CDR2 sequences are SGHNT and YYREEE (reference sequence). This clone appeared a single time. The chain is built from TRBV5-4 and TRBJ2-5, with a tentative D call TRBD2 (6 bases). The material was CD4+ T cells from peripheral blood mononuclear cells, obtained in the first trimester of pregnancy. This clonotype originated in a female donor with multiple sclerosis, enrolled in a pregnancy study. The CDR3: CASSSGGRQETQYF. CDR3 DNA: TGTGCCAGCAGCTCCGGAGGGCGCCAAGAGACCCAGTACTTC.